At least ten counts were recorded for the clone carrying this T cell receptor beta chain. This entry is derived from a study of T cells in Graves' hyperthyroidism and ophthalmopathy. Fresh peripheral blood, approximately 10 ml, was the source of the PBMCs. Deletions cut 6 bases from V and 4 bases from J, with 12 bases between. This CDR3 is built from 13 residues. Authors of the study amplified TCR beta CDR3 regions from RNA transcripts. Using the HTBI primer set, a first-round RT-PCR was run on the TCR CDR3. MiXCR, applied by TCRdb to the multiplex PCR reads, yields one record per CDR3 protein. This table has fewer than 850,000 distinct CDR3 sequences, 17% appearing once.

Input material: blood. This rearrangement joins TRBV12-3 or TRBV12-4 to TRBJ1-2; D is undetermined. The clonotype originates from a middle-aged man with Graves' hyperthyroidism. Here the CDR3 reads CASSPRQVYGYTF. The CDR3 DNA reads TGTGCCAGCAGCCCCCGGCAAGTCTATGGCTACACCTTC.